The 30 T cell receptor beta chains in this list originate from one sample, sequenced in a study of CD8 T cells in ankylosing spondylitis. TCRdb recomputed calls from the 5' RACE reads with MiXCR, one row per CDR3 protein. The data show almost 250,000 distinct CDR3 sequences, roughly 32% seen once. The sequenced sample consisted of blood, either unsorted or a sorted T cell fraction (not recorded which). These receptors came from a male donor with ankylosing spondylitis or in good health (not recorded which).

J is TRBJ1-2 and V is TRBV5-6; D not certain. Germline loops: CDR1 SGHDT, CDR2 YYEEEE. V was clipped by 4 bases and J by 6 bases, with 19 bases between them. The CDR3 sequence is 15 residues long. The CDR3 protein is CASSPGAGDRDGYTF. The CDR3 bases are TGTGCCAGCAGCCCCGGAGCTGGGGATAGGGATGGCTACACCTTC.

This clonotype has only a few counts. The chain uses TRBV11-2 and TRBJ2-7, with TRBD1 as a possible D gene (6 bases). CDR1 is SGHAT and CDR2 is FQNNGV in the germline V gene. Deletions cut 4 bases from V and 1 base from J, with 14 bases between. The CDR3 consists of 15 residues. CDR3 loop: CASSYSGDTSYEQYF. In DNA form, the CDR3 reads TGTGCCAGCAGCTATTCCGGGGACACGTCCTACGAGCAGTACTTC.

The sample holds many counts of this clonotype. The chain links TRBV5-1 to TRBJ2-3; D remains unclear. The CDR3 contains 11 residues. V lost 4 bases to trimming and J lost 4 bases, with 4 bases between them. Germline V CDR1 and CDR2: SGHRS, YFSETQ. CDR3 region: CASSIADTQYF. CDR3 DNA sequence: TGCGCCAGCAGCATCGCAGATACGCAGTATTTT.

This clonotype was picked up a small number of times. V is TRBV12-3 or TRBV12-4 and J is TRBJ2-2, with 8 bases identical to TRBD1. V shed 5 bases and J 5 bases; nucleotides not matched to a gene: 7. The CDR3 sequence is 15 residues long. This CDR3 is CASSPGQGWTGELFF. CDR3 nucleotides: TGTGCCAGCAGTCCCGGACAGGGTTGGACCGGGGAGCTGTTTTTT.

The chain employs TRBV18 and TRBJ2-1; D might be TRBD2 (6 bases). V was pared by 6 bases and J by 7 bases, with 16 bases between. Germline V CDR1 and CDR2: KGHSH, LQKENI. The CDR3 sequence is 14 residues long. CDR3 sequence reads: CASSPGAGRNEQFF. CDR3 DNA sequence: TGTGCCAGCTCTCCCGGGGCAGGGAGGAATGAGCAGTTCTTC. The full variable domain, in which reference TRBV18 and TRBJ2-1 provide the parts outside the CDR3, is NAGVMQNPRHLVRRRGQEARLRCSPMKGHSHVYWYRQLPEEGLKFMVYLQKENIIDESGMPKERFSAEFPKEGPSILRIQQVVRGDSAAYFCASSPGAGRNEQFFGPGTRLTVL.

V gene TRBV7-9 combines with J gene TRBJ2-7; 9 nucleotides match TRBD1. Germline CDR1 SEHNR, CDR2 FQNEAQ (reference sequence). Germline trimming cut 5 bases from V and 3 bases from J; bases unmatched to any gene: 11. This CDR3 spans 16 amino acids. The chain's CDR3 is CASSKGPGTGLYEQYF. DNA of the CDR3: TGTGCCAGCAGCAAAGGACCCGGGACAGGGCTCTACGAGCAGTACTTC. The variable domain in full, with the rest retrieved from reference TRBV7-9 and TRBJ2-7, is DTGVSQNPRHKITKRGQNVTFRCDPISEHNRLYWYRQTLGQGPEFLTYFQNEAQLEKSRLLSDRFSAERPKGSFSTLEIQRTEQGDSAMYLCASSKGPGTGLYEQYFGPGTRLTVT.

DNA of the CDR3: TGCGCCAGCAGCCAAATCCACAATGAGCAGTTCTTC. Amino acid sequence: CASSQIHNEQFF. The chain couples TRBV4-1 to TRBJ2-1; D is uncertain. This CDR3 has 12 amino acids. Germline CDR1 reads MGHRA; CDR2 reads YSYEKL. Between the trimmed V and J ends, which lost 2 bases and 5 bases, there was a span of 4 bases.

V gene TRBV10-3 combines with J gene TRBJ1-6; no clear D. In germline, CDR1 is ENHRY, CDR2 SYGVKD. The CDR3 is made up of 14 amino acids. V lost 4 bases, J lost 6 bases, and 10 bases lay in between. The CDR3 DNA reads TGTGCCATCAGTGTGTCTTCCGGTAATTCACCCCTCCACTTT. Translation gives CAISVSSGNSPLHF.

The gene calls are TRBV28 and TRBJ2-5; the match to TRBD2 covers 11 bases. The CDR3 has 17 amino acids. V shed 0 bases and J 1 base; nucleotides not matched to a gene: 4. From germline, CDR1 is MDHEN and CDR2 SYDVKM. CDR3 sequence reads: CASSLWTSGVTQETQYF. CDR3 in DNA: TGTGCCAGCAGTTTATGGACTAGCGGGGTGACCCAAGAGACCCAGTACTTC.

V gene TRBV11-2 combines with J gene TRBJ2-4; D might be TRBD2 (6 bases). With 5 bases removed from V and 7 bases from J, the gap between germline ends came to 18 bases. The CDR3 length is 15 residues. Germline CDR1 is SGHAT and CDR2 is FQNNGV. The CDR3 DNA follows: TGTGCCAGCAGCCGCAGTGCGGGGCCCATGAACATTCAGTACTTC. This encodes CASSRSAGPMNIQYF.

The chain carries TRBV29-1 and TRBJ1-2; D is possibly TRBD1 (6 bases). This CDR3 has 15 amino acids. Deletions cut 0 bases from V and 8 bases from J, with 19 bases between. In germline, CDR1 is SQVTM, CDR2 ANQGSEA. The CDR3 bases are TGCAGCGTTGAAGAACCGACAGGAGAGAGTGGAGGCTACACCTTC. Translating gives CSVEEPTGESGGYTF.

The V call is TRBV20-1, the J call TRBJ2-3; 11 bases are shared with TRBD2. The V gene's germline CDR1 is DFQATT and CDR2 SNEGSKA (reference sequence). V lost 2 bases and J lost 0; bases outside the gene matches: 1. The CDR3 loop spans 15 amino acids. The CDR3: CSARRLAGSTDTQYF. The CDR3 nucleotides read TGCAGTGCTAGAAGACTAGCGGGGAGCACAGATACGCAGTATTTT.

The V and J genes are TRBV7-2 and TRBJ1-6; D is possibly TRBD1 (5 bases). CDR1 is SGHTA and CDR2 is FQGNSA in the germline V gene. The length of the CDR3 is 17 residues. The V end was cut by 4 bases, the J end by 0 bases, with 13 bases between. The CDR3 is CASSWHGGSSYNSPLHF. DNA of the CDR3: TGTGCCAGCAGCTGGCACGGGGGTAGCTCCTATAATTCACCCCTCCACTTT.

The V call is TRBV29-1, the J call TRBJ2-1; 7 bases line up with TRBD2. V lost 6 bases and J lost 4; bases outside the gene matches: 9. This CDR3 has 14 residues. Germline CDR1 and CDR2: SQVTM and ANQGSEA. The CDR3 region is CSVPSREDYNEQFF. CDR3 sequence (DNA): TGCAGCGTCCCATCCCGGGAGGATTACAATGAGCAGTTCTTC.

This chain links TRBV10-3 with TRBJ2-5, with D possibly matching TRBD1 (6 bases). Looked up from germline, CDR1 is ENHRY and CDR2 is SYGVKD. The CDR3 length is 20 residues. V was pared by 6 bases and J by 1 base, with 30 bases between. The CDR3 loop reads CAIRSRSPGTGSGIQETQYF. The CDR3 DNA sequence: TGTGCCATCAGGTCCAGAAGCCCCGGAACAGGGTCAGGGATCCAAGAGACCCAGTACTTC.

The CDR3 here is CASSPDALIYNEQFF. The CDR3 DNA follows: TGTGCCAGCAGCCCCGACGCCCTGATCTACAATGAGCAGTTCTTC. The chain combines TRBV7-2 with TRBJ2-1, with D unclear. Germline V gene sequence: CDR1 SGHTA, CDR2 FQGNSA. Trimming removed 5 bases at V and 3 bases at J, with 14 bases between. There are 15 residues in the CDR3.

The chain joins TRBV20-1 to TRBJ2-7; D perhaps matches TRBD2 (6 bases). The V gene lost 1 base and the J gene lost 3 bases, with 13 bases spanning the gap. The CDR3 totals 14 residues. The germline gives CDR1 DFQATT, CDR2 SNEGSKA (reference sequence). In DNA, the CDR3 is TGCAGTGCTAGAGTGCATGGGGGGAACTACGAGCAGTACTTC. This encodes CSARVHGGNYEQYF.

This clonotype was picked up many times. CDR3 sequence (DNA): TGCAGTGCCGTGGCTCGGAGTCCCTACAATGAGCAGTTCTTC. It translates to CSAVARSPYNEQFF. The chain couples TRBV20-1 to TRBJ2-1, with D unclear. Per the germline V gene, CDR1 is DFQATT and CDR2 is SNEGSKA (reference sequence). This CDR3 region has 14 residues. V lost 6 bases to trimming and J lost 2 bases, with 14 bases between them.

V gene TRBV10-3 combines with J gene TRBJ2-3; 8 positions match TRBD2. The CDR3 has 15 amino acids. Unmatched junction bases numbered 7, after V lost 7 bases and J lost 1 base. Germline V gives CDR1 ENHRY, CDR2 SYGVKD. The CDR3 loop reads CAINSGGSRTDTQYF. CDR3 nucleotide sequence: TGTGCCATCAATTCGGGGGGGAGTCGCACAGATACGCAGTATTTT.

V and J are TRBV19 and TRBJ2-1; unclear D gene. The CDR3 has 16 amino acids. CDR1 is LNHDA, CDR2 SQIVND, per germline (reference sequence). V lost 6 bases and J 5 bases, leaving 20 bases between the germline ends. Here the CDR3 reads CASSHRSRRIDNEQFF. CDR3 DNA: TGTGCCAGTAGCCATAGAAGCCGGCGCATAGACAATGAGCAGTTCTTC.

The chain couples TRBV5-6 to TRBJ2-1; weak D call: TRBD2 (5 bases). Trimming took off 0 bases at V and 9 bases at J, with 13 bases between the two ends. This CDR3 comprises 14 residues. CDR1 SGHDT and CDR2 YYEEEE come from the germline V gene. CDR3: CASSLEGVISEQFF. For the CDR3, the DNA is TGTGCCAGCAGCTTGGAGGGAGTGATTAGTGAGCAGTTCTTC.

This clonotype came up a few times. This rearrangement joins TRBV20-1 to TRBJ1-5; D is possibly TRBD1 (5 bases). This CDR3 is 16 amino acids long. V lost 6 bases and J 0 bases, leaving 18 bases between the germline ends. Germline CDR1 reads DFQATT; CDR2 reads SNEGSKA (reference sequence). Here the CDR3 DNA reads TGCAGTGCAGCCGACCGGGACGGATATAGCAATCAGCCCCAGCATTTT. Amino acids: CSAADRDGYSNQPQHF.

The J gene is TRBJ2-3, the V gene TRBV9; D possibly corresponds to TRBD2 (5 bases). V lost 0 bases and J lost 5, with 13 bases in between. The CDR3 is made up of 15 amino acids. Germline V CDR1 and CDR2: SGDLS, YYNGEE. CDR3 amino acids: CASSVGVSAGDTQYF. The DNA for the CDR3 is TGTGCCAGCAGCGTAGGGGTTAGCGCGGGAGATACGCAGTATTTT.

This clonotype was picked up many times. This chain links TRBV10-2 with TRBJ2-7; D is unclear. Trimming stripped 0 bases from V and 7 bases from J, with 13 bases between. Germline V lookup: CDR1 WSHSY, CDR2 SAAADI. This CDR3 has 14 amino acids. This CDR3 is CASSESRAQVEQYF. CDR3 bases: TGCGCCAGCAGTGAGTCTAGGGCGCAGGTGGAGCAGTACTTC.

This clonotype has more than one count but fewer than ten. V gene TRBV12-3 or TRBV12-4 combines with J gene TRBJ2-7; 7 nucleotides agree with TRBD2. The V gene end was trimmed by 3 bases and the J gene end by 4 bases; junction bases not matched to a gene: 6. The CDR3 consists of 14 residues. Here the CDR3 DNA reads TGTGCCAGCAGTTTTTCGTCCGGGGGGTACGAGCAGTACTTC. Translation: CASSFSSGGYEQYF.

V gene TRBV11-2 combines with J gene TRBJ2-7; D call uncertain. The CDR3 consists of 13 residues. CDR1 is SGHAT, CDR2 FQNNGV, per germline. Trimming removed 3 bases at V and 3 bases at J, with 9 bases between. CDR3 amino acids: CASSLRSDYEQYF. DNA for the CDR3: TGTGCCAGCAGCTTGCGGAGTGACTACGAGCAGTACTTC.

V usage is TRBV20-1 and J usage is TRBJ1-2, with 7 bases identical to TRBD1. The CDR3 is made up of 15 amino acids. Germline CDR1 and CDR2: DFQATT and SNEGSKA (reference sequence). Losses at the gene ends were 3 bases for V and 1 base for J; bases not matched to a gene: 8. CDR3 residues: CSARGRGDFNYGYTF. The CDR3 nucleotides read TGCAGTGCTAGGGGCAGGGGGGATTTTAACTATGGCTACACCTTC.

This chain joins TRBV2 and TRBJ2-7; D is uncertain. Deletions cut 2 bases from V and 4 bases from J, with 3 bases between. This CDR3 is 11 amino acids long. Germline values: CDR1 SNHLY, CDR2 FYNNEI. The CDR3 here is CASSEWYEQYF. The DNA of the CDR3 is TGTGCCAGCAGTGAATGGTACGAGCAGTACTTC.

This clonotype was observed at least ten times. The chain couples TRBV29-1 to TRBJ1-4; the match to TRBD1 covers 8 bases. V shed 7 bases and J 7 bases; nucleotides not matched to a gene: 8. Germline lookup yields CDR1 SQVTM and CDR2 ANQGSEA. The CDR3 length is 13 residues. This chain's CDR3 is CSARQGASEKLFF. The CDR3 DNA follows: TGCAGCGCAAGGCAGGGGGCAAGTGAAAAACTGTTTTTT.

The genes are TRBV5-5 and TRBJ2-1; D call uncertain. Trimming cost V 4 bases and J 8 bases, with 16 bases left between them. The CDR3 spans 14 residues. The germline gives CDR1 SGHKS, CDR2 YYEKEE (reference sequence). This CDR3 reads CASSPLDSYDEQFF. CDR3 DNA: TGTGCCAGCAGCCCGCTCGACTCGTACGATGAGCAGTTCTTC.